The text below deals with one T cell receptor beta chain. Its antigen is not known. This entry comes from a study of cytomegalovirus exposure and HLA in healthy donors. Trimming took 5 bases from V and 2 from J; bases not matched to a gene: 9. Germline CDR1 SGHVS, CDR2 FQNEAQ. The CDR3 runs 16 residues. This PCR relied on a set of 60 Vbeta primers and 13 Jbeta primers. The method was immunoSEQ multiplex PCR; TCRdb's version includes in-frame clones alone and lacks a portion of them. This sample has more than 95,000 clones; around 77% occur once, and the top ten carry almost 5%. Whole-study results and caveats: Confirmation was obtained in vitro that a few CMV-associated chains are specific for CMV antigens. Among TCR sequences, most were rare, though some public TCRs appeared in many donors. TCR beta V- and J-gene trimming was later associated with a missense DCLRE1C variant.

The source material was PBMCs. This receptor was taken from a man aged 45 to 65 in good health and CMV-seropositive. The chain is built from TRBV7-8 and TRBJ1-3, with 7 bases aligning to TRBD1. This chain's CDR3 is CASSVRQGFTGNTIYF. The CDR3 nucleotides are TGTGCCAGCAGCGTTCGACAGGGATTTACTGGAAACACCATATATTTT.